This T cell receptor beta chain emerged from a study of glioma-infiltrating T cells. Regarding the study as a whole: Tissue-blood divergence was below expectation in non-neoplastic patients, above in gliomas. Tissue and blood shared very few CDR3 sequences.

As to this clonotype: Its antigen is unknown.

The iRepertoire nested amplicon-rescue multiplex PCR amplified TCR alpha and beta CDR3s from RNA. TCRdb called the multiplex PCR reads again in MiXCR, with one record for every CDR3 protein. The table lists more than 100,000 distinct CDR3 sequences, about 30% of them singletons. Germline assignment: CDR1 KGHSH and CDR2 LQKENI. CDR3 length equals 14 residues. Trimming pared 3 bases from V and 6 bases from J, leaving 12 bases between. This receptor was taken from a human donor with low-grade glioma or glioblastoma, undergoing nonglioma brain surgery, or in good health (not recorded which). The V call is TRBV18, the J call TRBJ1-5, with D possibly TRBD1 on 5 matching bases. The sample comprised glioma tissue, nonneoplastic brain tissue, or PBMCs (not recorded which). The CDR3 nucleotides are TGTGCCAGCTCACCCGAGACAGTAGGTCAGCCCCAGCATTTT. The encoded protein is CASSPETVGQPQHF.